The 20 T cell receptor beta chains below were found in one sample sequenced in a study of memory CD4+ T cells and cytomegalovirus serostatus. This table comes from immunoSEQ multiplex PCR, and its TCRdb copy is limited to in-frame clones, with some not included. Found here are some 47,000 clones, about 78% of them singletons; the top ten hold around 0.83%. The sort gate was single viable CD3+CD4+CD8-CD45RO+ cells for memory CD4+ T cells. The sequenced sample consisted of memory CD4+ T cells from blood. Receptors originate from an adult in good health and CMV-seronegative.

The gene calls are TRBV5-1 and TRBJ1-1; possibly TRBD1 for D (5 bases). The CDR3 contains 14 residues. Trimming pared 1 base from V and 10 bases from J, leaving 17 bases between. The V gene's germline CDR1 is SGHRS and CDR2 YFSETQ. For the CDR3, the DNA is TGCGCCAGCAGCTTGTCACTTAGGGGATTCTCAGCTTTCTTT. Translated: CASSLSLRGFSAFF.

The gene calls are TRBV10-2 and TRBJ1-4; D is undetermined. The CDR3 is 19 residues long. The V end was cut by 6 bases, the J end by 0 bases, with 23 bases between. Germline assignment: CDR1 WSHSY and CDR2 SAAADI. The CDR3 nucleotides are TGCGCCAGCAGACCAGAAAATACCAGGAATACCGCAACTAATGAAAAACTGTTTTTT. Amino acid sequence: CASRPENTRNTATNEKLFF.

V is TRBV5-4 and J is TRBJ1-1, with TRBD1 as a possible D gene (5 bases). The germline V gene encodes CDR1 SGHNT and CDR2 YYREEE (reference sequence). There are 15 residues in the CDR3. Trimming stripped 0 bases from V and 3 bases from J, with 12 bases between. The CDR3 DNA is TGTGCCAGCAGCTTGGACGGGGCTTCCTACACTGAAGCTTTCTTT. Its translation: CASSLDGASYTEAFF.

The gene calls are TRBV18 and TRBJ2-7; D might be TRBD1 (5 bases). V was shortened by 3 bases and J by 3 bases, with 6 bases between the two germline ends. Per the germline V gene, CDR1 is KGHSH and CDR2 is LQKENI. There are 12 residues in the CDR3. CDR3 region: CASSPDNYEQYF. As DNA, the CDR3 is TGTGCCAGCTCACCGGACAACTACGAGCAGTACTTC.

This clone was observed once. V usage is TRBV7-9 and J usage is TRBJ2-1, with 10 bases lining up with TRBD2. Per germline, CDR1 SEHNR and CDR2 FQNEAQ (reference sequence). With 5 bases clipped from V and 5 bases from J, the junction kept 9 bases outside the gene matches. The CDR3 covers 16 residues. CDR3 region: CASSPRGAGGHNEQFF. In nucleotides, the CDR3 is TGTGCCAGCAGCCCTAGGGGAGCGGGGGGGCACAATGAGCAGTTCTTC.

This chain connects TRBV5-6 to TRBJ2-7; TRBD1 aligns across 10 bases. This CDR3 has 15 residues. CDR1 SGHDT and CDR2 YYEEEE come from the germline V gene. V was pared by 4 bases and J by 7 bases, with 11 bases of the junction left unmatched. CDR3 sequence (DNA): TGTGCCAGCAGCCAACGGGACAGGGGCCCACGGGAGCAGTACTTC. As protein: CASSQRDRGPREQYF. Supplemented by reference TRBV5-6 and TRBJ2-7, the full variable domain reads DAGVTQSPTHLIKTRGQQVTLRCSPKSGHDTVSWYQQALGQGPQFIFQYYEEEERQRGNFPDRFSGHQFPNYSSELNVNALLLGDSALYLCASSQRDRGPREQYFGPGTRLTVT.

This chain connects TRBV7-8 to TRBJ2-7, with 9 bases lining up with TRBD1. The CDR3 has 16 residues. The junction had 12 bases not matched to a gene; V was cut back by 4 bases and J by 5 bases. The germline V gene encodes CDR1 SGHVS and CDR2 FQNEAQ. The CDR3 DNA reads as TGTGCCAGCAGCTCCCGGACCGGGACAGGGTGGAACGAGCAGTACTTC. Amino acid sequence: CASSSRTGTGWNEQYF.

The V call is TRBV9, the J call TRBJ1-2; tentatively, D is TRBD1 (6 bases). The CDR3 is 15 residues long. CDR1 is SGDLS and CDR2 is YYNGEE in the germline V gene. Trimming removed 4 bases at V and 3 bases at J, with 16 bases between. CDR3 in amino acids: CASSPRTRGDYGYTF. The DNA of the CDR3 is TGTGCCAGCAGCCCCCGGACTAGGGGGGACTATGGCTACACCTTC.

The genes are TRBV4-2 and TRBJ2-2; 7 bases align to TRBD2. The CDR3 totals 17 residues. Germline CDR1 reads LGHNA; CDR2 reads YNFKEQ. Unmatched junction bases numbered 17, after V lost 5 bases and J lost 8 bases. The CDR3, as DNA: TGTGCCAGCAGCGTCCCCGGGACTACCTCTCAGTGGGGGGAGCTGTTTTTT. As protein: CASSVPGTTSQWGELFF.

The rearrangement joins TRBV25-1 to TRBJ1-3; D not resolved. V lost 8 bases and J lost 0, with 14 bases in between. Germline lookup yields CDR1 MGHDK and CDR2 SYGVNS. The CDR3 spans 15 residues. The CDR3 nucleotides are TGTGCCAGCGCTAAGATTAGCCTCTCTGGAAACACCATATATTTT. Its translation is CASAKISLSGNTIYF.

The chain carries TRBV11-3 and TRBJ2-1; D unclear. This CDR3 is built from 15 residues. CDR1 is SGHNT and CDR2 is YENEEA in the germline V gene. V was pared by 0 bases and J by 6 bases, with 12 bases between. This CDR3 reads CASSLEASARNEQFF. CDR3 DNA: TGTGCCAGCAGCTTAGAGGCCAGCGCCCGCAATGAGCAGTTCTTC. The complete variable domain, with remaining parts taken from reference TRBV11-3 and TRBJ2-1, reads EAGVVQSPRYKIIEKKQPVAFWCNPISGHNTLYWYLQNLGQGPELLIRYENEEAVDDSQLPKDRFSAERLKGVDSTLKIQPAELGDSAVYLCASSLEASARNEQFFGPGTRLTVL.

CDR3 DNA sequence: TGTGCCAGCTCACCATCAGGGGGCGAAGGCTACGAGCAGTACTTC. It yields the protein CASSPSGGEGYEQYF. The chain carries TRBV18 and TRBJ2-7; 8 positions agree with TRBD1. The junction had 6 bases not matched to a gene; V was cut back by 2 bases and J by 3 bases. From germline, CDR1 is KGHSH and CDR2 LQKENI. The CDR3 length is 15 residues.

The CDR3 here is CASSEPRGRVAGELFF. The DNA for the CDR3 is TGTGCCAGCAGTGAACCACGCGGCAGGGTCGCCGGGGAGCTGTTTTTT. The rearrangement joins TRBV2 to TRBJ2-2; D might be TRBD1 (5 bases). Germline values: CDR1 SNHLY, CDR2 FYNNEI. Between the trimmed V and J ends, which lost 2 bases and 6 bases, there was a span of 16 bases. This CDR3 spans 16 amino acids. The full variable domain, with the rest looked up from reference TRBV2 and TRBJ2-2, is EPEVTQTPSHQVTQMGQEVILRCVPISNHLYFYWYRQILGQKVEFLVSFYNNEISEKSEIFDDQFSVERPDGSNFTLKIRSTKLEDSAMYFCASSEPRGRVAGELFFGEGSRLTVL.

The rearrangement links TRBV5-6 to TRBJ1-1; D is possibly TRBD1 (5 bases). The CDR3 is 13 amino acids. Between the trimmed V and J ends, which lost 2 bases and 1 base, there was a span of 6 bases. Looked up from germline, CDR1 is SGHDT and CDR2 is YYEEEE. The CDR3 is CASSFGANTEAFF. CDR3 DNA: TGTGCCAGCAGCTTTGGGGCGAACACTGAAGCTTTCTTT.

The genes are TRBV7-2 and TRBJ1-5, with a weak D call TRBD1 (5 bases). Between the trimmed V and J ends, which lost 0 bases and 7 bases, there was a span of 7 bases. The germline V gene has CDR1 SGHTA and CDR2 FQGNSA. This CDR3 region has 13 residues. This CDR3 reads CASSLAGGQPQHF. For the CDR3, the DNA is TGTGCCAGCAGCTTAGCGGGGGGGCAGCCCCAGCATTTT.

This clone was picked up a small number of times. The V gene is TRBV6-5, the J gene TRBJ1-2; 8 positions agree with TRBD1. CDR1 is MNHEY, CDR2 SVGAGI, per germline. The V gene end was trimmed by 4 bases and the J gene end by 7 bases; junction bases not matched to a gene: 14. This CDR3 spans 16 amino acids. The CDR3 DNA reads as TGTGCCAGCAGTTCGGCGGACAGGGCCAGGGTGGGTGGCTACACCTTC. Its translation: CASSSADRARVGGYTF.

The V and J genes are TRBV27 and TRBJ1-6, with no clear D. With 2 bases removed from V and 10 bases from J, the gap between germline ends came to 15 bases. Germline CDR1 is MNHEY and CDR2 is SMNVEV (reference sequence). The CDR3 consists of 15 residues. CDR3 nucleotide sequence: TGTGCCAGCAGTTTAATGATAGGGCCTGGGTCACCCCTCCACTTT. This codes for CASSLMIGPGSPLHF.

J is TRBJ2-5 and V is TRBV15; D uncertain. Germline-derived CDR1 and CDR2 are LNHNV and YYDKDF (reference sequence). The CDR3 loop spans 13 amino acids. V shed 9 bases and J shed 1 base, with 12 bases lying between them. The DNA of the CDR3 is TGTGCCACGAGCTATGGCAGCCAAGAGACCCAGTACTTC. Its translation is CATSYGSQETQYF. Full variable domain (outside the CDR3, taken from reference TRBV15 and TRBJ2-5): DAMVIQNPRYQVTQFGKPVTLSCSQTLNHNVMYWYQQKSSQAPKLLFHYYDKDFNNEADTPDNFQSRRPNTSFCFLDIRSPGLGDTAMYLCATSYGSQETQYFGPGTRLLVL.

The CDR3 spells CAISGVINYGYTF. In DNA, the CDR3 is TGTGCCATCAGTGGGGTGATTAACTATGGCTACACCTTC. The V and J genes are TRBV10-3 and TRBJ1-2, with D hard to call. The V gene's germline CDR1 is ENHRY and CDR2 SYGVKD. Trimming left V 4 bases short and J 1 base short, with 7 bases between. CDR3 length: 13 residues.

This chain connects TRBV4-2 to TRBJ1-2; TRBD1 agrees at 9 bases. This CDR3 has 15 amino acids. Trimming removed 5 bases from V and 6 bases from J; junction bases left unmatched: 10. CDR1 and CDR2 from the germline V gene are LGHNA and YNFKEQ. CDR3 residues: CASSEEGGQGNGYTF. CDR3 nucleotides: TGTGCCAGCAGCGAGGAGGGGGGACAGGGTAATGGCTACACCTTC.